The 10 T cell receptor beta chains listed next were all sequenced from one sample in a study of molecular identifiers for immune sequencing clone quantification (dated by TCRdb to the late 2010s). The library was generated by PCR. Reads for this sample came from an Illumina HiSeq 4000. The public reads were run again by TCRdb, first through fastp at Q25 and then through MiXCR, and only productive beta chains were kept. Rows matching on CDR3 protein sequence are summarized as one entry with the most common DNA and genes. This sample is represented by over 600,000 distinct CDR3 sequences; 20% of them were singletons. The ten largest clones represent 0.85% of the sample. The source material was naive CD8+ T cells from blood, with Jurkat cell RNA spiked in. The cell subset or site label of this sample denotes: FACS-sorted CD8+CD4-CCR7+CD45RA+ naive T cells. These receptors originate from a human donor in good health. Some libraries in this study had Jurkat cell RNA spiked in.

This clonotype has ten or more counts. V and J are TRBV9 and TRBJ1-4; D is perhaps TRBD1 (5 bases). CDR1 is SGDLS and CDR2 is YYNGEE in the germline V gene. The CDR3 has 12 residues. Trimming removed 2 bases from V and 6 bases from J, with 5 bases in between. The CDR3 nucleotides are TGTGCCAGCAGCGTGGGGGATGAAAAACTGTTTTTT. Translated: CASSVGDEKLFF.

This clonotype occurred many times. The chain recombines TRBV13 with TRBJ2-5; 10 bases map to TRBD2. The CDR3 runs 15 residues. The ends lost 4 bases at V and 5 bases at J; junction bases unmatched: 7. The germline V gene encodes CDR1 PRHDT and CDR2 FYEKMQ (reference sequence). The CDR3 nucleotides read TGTGCCAGCAGCTCGAAAGCGGGGGGGCCCGAGACCCAGTACTTC. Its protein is CASSSKAGGPETQYF.

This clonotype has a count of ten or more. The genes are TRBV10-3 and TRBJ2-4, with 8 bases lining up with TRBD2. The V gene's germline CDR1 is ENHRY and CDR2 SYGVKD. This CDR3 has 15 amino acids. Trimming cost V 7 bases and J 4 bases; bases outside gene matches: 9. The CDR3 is CAITHPQRGKNIQYF. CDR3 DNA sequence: TGTGCCATCACCCACCCCCAGCGGGGGAAAAACATTCAGTACTTC.

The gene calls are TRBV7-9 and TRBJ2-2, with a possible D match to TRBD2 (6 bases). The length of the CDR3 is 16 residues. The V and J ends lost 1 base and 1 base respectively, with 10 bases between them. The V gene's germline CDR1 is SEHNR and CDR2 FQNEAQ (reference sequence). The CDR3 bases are TGTGCCAGCAGCTTAGGCGCGGGGAGGAACACCGGGGAGCTGTTTTTT. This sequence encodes CASSLGAGRNTGELFF.

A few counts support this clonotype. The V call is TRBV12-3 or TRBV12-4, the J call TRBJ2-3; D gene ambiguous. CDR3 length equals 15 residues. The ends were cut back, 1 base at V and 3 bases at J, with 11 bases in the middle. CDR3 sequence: CASSLGPAATDTQYF. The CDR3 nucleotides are TGTGCCAGCAGTTTAGGGCCGGCTGCAACAGATACGCAGTATTTT.

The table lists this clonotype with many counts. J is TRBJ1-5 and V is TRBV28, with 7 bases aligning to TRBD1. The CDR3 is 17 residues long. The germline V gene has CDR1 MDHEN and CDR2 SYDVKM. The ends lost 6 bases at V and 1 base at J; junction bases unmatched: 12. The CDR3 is CASRGRGSGLSNQPQHF. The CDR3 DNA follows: TGTGCCAGCAGAGGCAGGGGGTCAGGGTTAAGCAATCAGCCCCAGCATTTT.

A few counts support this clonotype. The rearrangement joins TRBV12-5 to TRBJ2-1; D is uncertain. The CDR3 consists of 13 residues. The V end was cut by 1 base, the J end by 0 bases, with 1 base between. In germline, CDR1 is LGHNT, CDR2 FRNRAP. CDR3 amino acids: CASGLGSYNEQFF. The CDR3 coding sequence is TGTGCTAGTGGTTTGGGCTCCTACAATGAGCAGTTCTTC.

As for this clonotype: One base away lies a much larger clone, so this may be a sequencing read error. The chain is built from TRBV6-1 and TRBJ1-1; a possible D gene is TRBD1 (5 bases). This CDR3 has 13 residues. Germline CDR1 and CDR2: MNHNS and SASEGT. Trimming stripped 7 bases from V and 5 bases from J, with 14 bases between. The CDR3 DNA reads TGTGCCAGCAACAACAGGAGGCTTACTGAAGCTTTCTTT. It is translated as CASNNRRLTEAFF.

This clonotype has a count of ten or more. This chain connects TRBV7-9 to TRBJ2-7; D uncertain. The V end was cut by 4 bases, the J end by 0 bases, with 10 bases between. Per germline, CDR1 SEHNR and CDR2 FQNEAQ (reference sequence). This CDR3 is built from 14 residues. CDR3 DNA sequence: TGTGCCAGCAGCTCCAGAGAGAGCTCCTACGAGCAGTACTTC. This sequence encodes CASSSRESSYEQYF.

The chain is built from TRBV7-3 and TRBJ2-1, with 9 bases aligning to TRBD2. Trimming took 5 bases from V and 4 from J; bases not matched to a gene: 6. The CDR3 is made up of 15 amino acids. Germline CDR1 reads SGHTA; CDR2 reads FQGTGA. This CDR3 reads CASSPGLAKYNEQFF. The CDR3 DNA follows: TGTGCCAGCAGCCCTGGACTAGCGAAGTACAATGAGCAGTTCTTC.